This passage covers 14 T cell receptor beta chains from one sample sequenced in a study of human T cells and chemical hapten exposure. Time point given: patch test 2, 6 weeks after DPC sensitization. The sample's treatment: therapeutic diphenylcyclopropenone sensitization with weekly scalp DPC. TCRdb reprocessed the RACE reads with MiXCR, giving one entry per CDR3 protein. The sample holds 95,000 or so distinct CDR3 sequences, roughly 11% seen once. The sample consisted of whole blood, taken in connection with sensitization to the hapten diphenylcyclopropenone (DPC). The receptors derive from a woman aged 40 to 50 with alopecia areata. Some clones in this sample may be carry-over from other donors' samples.

This clonotype was seen at least ten times. The chain joins TRBV7-2 to TRBJ2-2; TRBD2 matches at 8 bases. This CDR3 contains 15 residues. Losses at the gene ends were 3 bases for V and 10 bases for J; bases not matched to a gene: 10. Germline V gene data show CDR1 as SGHTA and CDR2 as FQGNSA. The CDR3 DNA sequence: TGTGCCAGCAGCTTCGGCGGGGGGTCATCGACGGAGCTGTTTTTT. Translated, it gives CASSFGGGSSTELFF.

The table lists this clonotype with many counts. The V and J genes are TRBV2 and TRBJ1-1; 9 bases are a match to TRBD1. V was clipped by 7 bases and J by 10 bases; unmatched bases: 10. The CDR3 runs to 13 residues. Germline V gene lookup returns CDR1 SNHLY and CDR2 FYNNEI. The CDR3 is CASKGQGQSGAFF. The CDR3 nucleotides read TGTGCCAGCAAGGGACAGGGCCAGTCTGGAGCTTTCTTT.

This clonotype has a handful of counts. The V gene is TRBV7-9, the J gene TRBJ2-1, with 11 nucleotides matching TRBD2. Germline lookup yields CDR1 SEHNR and CDR2 FQNEAQ (reference sequence). Trimming cost V 8 bases and J 7 bases; bases outside gene matches: 16. CDR3 length: 17 residues. CDR3 residues: CASRWSAGLAGGNEQFF. The CDR3 DNA sequence: TGTGCCAGCCGGTGGTCCGCCGGCCTAGCGGGGGGAAATGAGCAGTTCTTC. Full variable domain (outside the CDR3, taken from reference TRBV7-9 and TRBJ2-1): DTGVSQNPRHKITKRGQNVTFRCDPISEHNRLYWYRQTLGQGPEFLTYFQNEAQLEKSRLLSDRFSAERPKGSFSTLEIQRTEQGDSAMYLCASRWSAGLAGGNEQFFGPGTRLTVL.

As for this clonotype: This could be a read error, since a much larger clone is one nucleotide away. The chain joins TRBV7-2 to TRBJ2-1, with D unresolved. The germline gives CDR1 SGHTA, CDR2 FQGNSA. V lost 1 base, J lost 7 bases, and 5 bases lay in between. This CDR3 has 12 amino acids. The CDR3 is CTSSLVTNEQFF. The CDR3 DNA reads TGTACCAGCAGCTTAGTTACGAATGAGCAGTTCTTC.

The rearrangement links TRBV18 to TRBJ1-4, with a weak D call TRBD1 (5 bases). This CDR3 spans 17 amino acids. Germline V gene sequence: CDR1 KGHSH, CDR2 LQKENI. Trimming cost V 6 bases and J 13 bases, with 30 bases left between them. CDR3 in amino acids: CASSEEVPGNKDQGLFF. CDR3 nucleotide sequence: TGTGCCAGCTCGGAGGAGGTCCCGGGGAATAAAGATCAGGGACTGTTTTTT.

There are many counts of this clonotype. V and J are TRBV25-1 and TRBJ2-7; no clear D gene. Germline values: CDR1 MGHDK, CDR2 SYGVNS. The CDR3 has 14 amino acids. Trimming pared 0 bases from V and 3 bases from J, leaving 9 bases between. As DNA, the CDR3 is TGTGCCAGCAGTGAATACGGAGCTGACTACGAGCAGTACTTC. Translating gives CASSEYGADYEQYF.

This clonotype came up a few times. The gene calls are TRBV20-1 and TRBJ1-3; 8 bases agree with TRBD1. V gave up 1 base and J gave up 4 bases; unmatched junction bases: 6. The germline V gene encodes CDR1 DFQATT and CDR2 SNEGSKA (reference sequence). The CDR3 runs 15 residues. The CDR3 nucleotides are TGCAGTGCTAGAGTGGCAGGGGGCTACGGAAACACCATATATTTT. Translating gives CSARVAGGYGNTIYF.

This clonotype was seen many times. The junction does not match germline at one end; this may be a read error. The rearrangement links TRBV4-3 to TRBJ2-7, with TRBD1 as a possible D gene (5 bases). CDR1 is LGHNA, CDR2 YSLEER, per germline. The CDR3 spans 13 residues. This CDR3 is CASSLRQSYEQYF. DNA for the CDR3: TGTGCCAGCAGCCTGCGACAGTCCTACGAGCAGTACTTC.

The rearrangement joins TRBV5-1 to TRBJ2-3, with 7 bases aligning to TRBD2. Germline V gives CDR1 SGHRS, CDR2 YFSETQ. Germline trimming cut 0 bases from V and 2 bases from J; bases unmatched to any gene: 6. This CDR3 comprises 16 residues. Written as DNA, the CDR3 is TGCGCCAGCAGCTTGGGTGGCGGGAGCTTCACAGATACGCAGTATTTT. Its translation: CASSLGGGSFTDTQYF. Full variable domain (missing parts from reference TRBV5-1 and TRBJ2-3): KAGVTQTPRYLIKTRGQQVTLSCSPISGHRSVSWYQQTPGQGLQFLFEYFSETQRNKGNFPGRFSGRQFSNSRSEMNVSTLELGDSALYLCASSLGGGSFTDTQYFGPGTRLTVL.

This clonotype was seen only a few times. This sequence joins TRBV25-1 and TRBJ1-4; TRBD1 matches 7 bases. The CDR3 extends over 15 amino acids. With V trimmed by 2 bases and J by 4 bases, 4 bases remained unmatched. Germline CDR1 MGHDK, CDR2 SYGVNS. The CDR3 region is CASSEGQAYNEKLFF. CDR3 DNA sequence: TGTGCCAGCAGTGAAGGACAGGCTTATAATGAAAAACTGTTTTTT.

The sample holds many counts of this clonotype. The chain recombines TRBV6-5 with TRBJ2-7; tentatively, D is TRBD2 (6 bases). Trimming removed 5 bases from V and 6 bases from J, with 17 bases in between. Germline assignment: CDR1 MNHEY and CDR2 SVGAGI. There are 14 residues in the CDR3. The CDR3 region is CASSPPPGASEQYF. The CDR3 nucleotides read TGTGCCAGCAGTCCGCCGCCGGGAGCCTCCGAGCAGTACTTC.

This clonotype has just a few counts. V and J are TRBV6-5 and TRBJ2-3; 10 bases are shared with TRBD2. CDR3 size: 15 residues. Unmatched junction bases numbered 6, after V lost 5 bases and J lost 4 bases. Germline V gene data show CDR1 as MNHEY and CDR2 as SVGAGI. CDR3 residues: CASSPSGRKSDTQYF. In DNA, the CDR3 is TGTGCCAGCAGTCCTAGCGGGAGAAAATCAGATACGCAGTATTTT.

The chain has TRBV4-3 and TRBJ2-1; the match to TRBD2 covers 12 bases. V trimming: 3 bases; J trimming: 10 bases; junction bases outside the gene matches: 4. This CDR3 comprises 14 residues. From germline, CDR1 is LGHNA and CDR2 YSLEER. CDR3 bases: TGCGCCAGCAGCCAGGGACTAGCGGGTGGGGAGCAGTTCTTC. Protein product: CASSQGLAGGEQFF.

In its sample, this clonotype was seen many times. The chain joins TRBV7-9 to TRBJ2-1; D call uncertain. V dropped 2 bases and J dropped 12 bases, with 11 bases sitting between them. Germline V CDR1 and CDR2: SEHNR, FQNEAQ (reference sequence). This CDR3 comprises 12 residues. CDR3: CASSLSVSRQFF. The DNA of the CDR3 is TGTGCCAGCAGCTTAAGTGTGAGTAGGCAGTTCTTC.